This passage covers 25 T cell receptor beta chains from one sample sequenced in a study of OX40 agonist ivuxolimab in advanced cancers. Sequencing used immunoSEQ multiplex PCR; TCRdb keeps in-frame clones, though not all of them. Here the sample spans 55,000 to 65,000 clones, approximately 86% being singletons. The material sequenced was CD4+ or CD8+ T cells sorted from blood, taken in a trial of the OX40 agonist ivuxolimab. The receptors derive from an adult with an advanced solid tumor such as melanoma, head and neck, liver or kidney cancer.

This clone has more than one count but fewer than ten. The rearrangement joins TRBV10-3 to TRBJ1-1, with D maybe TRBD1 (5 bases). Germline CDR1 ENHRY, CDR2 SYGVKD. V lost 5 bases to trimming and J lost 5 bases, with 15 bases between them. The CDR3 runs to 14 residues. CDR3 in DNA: TGTGCCATCAGTCAGCGGGGGAAGGAAACTGAAGCTTTCTTT. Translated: CAISQRGKETEAFF.

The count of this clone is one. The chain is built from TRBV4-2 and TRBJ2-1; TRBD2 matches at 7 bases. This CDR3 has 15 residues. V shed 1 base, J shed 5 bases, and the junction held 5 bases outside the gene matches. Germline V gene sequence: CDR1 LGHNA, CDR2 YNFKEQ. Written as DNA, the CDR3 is TGTGCCAGCAGCCAAGGAGCGGGGAGAGACAATGAGCAGTTCTTC. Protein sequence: CASSQGAGRDNEQFF.

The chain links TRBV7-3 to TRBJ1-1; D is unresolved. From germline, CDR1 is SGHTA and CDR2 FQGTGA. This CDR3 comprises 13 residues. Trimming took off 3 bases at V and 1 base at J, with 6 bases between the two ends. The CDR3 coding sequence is TGTGCCAGCAGCTTTAAGCCGAACACTGAAGCTTTCTTT. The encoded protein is CASSFKPNTEAFF. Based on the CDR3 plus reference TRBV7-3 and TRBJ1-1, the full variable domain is GAGVSQTPSNKVTEKGKYVELRCDPISGHTALYWYRQSLGQGPEFLIYFQGTGAADDSGLPNDRFFAVRPEGSVSTLKIQRTERGDSAVYLCASSFKPNTEAFFGQGTRLTVV.

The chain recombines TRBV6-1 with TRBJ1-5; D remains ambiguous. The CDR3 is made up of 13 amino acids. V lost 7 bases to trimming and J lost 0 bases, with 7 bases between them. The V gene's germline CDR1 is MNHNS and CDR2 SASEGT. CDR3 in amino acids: CASTTVSNQPQHF. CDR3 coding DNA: TGTGCCAGCACCACAGTTAGCAATCAGCCCCAGCATTTT.

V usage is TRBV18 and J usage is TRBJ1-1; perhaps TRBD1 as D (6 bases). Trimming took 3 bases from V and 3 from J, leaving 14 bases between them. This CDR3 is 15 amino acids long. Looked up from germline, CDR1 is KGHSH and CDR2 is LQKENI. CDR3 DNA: TGTGCCAGCTCACCGAGAGAACCAGGGGACACTGAAGCTTTCTTT. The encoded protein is CASSPREPGDTEAFF.

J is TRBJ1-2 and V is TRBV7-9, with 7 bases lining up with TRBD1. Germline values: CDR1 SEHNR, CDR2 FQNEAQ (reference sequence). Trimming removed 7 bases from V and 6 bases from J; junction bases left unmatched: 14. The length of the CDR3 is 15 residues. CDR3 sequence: CASTTIRGTVDGYTF. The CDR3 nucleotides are TGTGCCAGCACCACAATAAGGGGGACAGTGGATGGCTACACCTTC.

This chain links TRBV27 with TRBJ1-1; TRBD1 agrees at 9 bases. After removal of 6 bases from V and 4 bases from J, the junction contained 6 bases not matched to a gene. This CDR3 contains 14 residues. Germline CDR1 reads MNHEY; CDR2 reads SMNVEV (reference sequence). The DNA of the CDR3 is TGTGCCAGCAGGAGACAGGGGGGCGGCACTGAAGCTTTCTTT. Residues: CASRRQGGGTEAFF.

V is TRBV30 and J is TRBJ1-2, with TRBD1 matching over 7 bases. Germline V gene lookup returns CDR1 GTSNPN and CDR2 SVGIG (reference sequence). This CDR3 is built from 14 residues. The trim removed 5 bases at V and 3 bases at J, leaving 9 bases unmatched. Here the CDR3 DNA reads TGTGCCTGGCGTCCAAAGACAGGGTACTATGGCTACACCTTC. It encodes CAWRPKTGYYGYTF.

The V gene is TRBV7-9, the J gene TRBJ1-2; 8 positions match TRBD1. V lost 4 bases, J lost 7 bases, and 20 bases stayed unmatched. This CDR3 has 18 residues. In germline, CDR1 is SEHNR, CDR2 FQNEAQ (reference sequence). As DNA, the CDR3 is TGTGCCAGCAGCTCCGACAGGGGTCGAGGTACGAGGGACCGTGGCTACACCTTC. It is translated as CASSSDRGRGTRDRGYTF. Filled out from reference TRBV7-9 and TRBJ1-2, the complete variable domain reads DTGVSQNPRHKITKRGQNVTFRCDPISEHNRLYWYRQTLGQGPEFLTYFQNEAQLEKSRLLSDRFSAERPKGSFSTLEIQRTEQGDSAMYLCASSSDRGRGTRDRGYTFGSGTRLTVV.

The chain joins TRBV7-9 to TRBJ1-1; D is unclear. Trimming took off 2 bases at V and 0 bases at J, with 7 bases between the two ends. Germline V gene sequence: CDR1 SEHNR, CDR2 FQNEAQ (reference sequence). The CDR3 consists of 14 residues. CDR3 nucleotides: TGTGCCAGCAGCTTAAACAACATGAACACTGAAGCTTTCTTT. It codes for CASSLNNMNTEAFF.

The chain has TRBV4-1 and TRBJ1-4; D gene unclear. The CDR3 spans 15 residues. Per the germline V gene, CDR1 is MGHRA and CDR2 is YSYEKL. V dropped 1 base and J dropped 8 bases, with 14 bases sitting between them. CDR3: CASSQGARSGEKLFF. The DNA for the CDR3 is TGCGCCAGCAGCCAAGGGGCAAGGTCGGGGGAAAAACTGTTTTTT.

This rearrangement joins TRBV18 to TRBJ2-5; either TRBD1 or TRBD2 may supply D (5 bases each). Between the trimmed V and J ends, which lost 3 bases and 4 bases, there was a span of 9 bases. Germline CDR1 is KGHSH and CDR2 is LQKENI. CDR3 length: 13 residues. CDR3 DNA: TGTGCCAGCTCACCGGGACCCGGAGAGACCCAGTACTTC. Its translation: CASSPGPGETQYF.

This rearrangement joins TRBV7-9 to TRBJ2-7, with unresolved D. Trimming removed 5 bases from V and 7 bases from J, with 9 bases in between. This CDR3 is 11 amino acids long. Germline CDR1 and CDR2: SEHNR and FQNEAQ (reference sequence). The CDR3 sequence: CASSPSREQYF. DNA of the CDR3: TGTGCCAGCAGCCCTTCTAGGGAGCAGTACTTC.

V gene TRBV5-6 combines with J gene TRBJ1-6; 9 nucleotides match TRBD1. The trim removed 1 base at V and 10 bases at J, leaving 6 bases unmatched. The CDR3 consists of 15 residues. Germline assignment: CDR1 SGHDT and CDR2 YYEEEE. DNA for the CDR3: TGTGCCAGCAGCTTGTACAAGACAGGGGGGTCACCCCTCCACTTT. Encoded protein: CASSLYKTGGSPLHF.

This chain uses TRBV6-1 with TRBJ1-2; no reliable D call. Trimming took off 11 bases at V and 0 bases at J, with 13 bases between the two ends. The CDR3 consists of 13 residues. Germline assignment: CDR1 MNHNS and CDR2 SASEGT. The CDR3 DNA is TGTGCCGGTAGAGTTGGGTCTAACTATGGCTACACCTTC. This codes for CAGRVGSNYGYTF.

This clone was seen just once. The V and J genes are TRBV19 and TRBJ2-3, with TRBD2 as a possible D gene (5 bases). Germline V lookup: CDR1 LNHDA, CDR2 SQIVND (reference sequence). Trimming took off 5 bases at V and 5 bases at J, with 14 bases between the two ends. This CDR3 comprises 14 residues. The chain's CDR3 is CASSLLGDVDTQYF. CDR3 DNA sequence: TGTGCCAGTAGTTTACTCGGGGATGTAGATACGCAGTATTTT.

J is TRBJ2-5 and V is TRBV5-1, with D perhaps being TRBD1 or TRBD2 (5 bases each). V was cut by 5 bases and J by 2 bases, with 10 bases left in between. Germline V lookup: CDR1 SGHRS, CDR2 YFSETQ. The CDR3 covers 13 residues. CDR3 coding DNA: TGCGCCAGCAGGGGGGACCCACAAGAGACCCAGTACTTC. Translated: CASRGDPQETQYF. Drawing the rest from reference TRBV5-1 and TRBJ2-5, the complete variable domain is KAGVTQTPRYLIKTRGQQVTLSCSPISGHRSVSWYQQTPGQGLQFLFEYFSETQRNKGNFPGRFSGRQFSNSRSEMNVSTLELGDSALYLCASRGDPQETQYFGPGTRLLVL.

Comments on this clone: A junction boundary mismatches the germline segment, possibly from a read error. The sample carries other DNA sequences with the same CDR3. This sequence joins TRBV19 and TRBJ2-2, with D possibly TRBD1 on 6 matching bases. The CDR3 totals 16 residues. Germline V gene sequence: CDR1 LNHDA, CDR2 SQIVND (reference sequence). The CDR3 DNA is TGTGCCAGTAGTACACTACAGGGTACGAATACCGGGGAGCTGTTTTTT. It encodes CASSTLQGTNTGELFF.

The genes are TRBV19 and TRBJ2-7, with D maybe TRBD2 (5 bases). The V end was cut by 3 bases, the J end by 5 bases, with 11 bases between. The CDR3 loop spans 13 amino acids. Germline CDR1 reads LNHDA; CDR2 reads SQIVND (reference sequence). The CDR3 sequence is CASSIDGNDEQYF. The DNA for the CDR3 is TGTGCCAGTAGTATCGACGGGAACGACGAGCAGTACTTC.

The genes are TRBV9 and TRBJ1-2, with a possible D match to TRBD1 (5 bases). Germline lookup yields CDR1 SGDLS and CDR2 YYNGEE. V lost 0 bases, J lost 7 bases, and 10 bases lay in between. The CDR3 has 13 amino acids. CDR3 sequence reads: CASSVAQGLGYTF. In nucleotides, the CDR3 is TGTGCCAGCAGCGTAGCCCAGGGACTTGGCTACACCTTC.

The CDR3: CASSPSRVLGELFF. The DNA for the CDR3 is TGTGCCAGCAGCCCGAGCAGGGTCCTCGGGGAGCTGTTTTTT. The chain employs TRBV11-3 and TRBJ2-2; tentative D call: TRBD1 (5 bases). This CDR3 is built from 14 residues. Germline CDR1 reads SGHNT; CDR2 reads YENEEA. V was shortened by 5 bases and J by 7 bases, with 14 bases between the two germline ends.

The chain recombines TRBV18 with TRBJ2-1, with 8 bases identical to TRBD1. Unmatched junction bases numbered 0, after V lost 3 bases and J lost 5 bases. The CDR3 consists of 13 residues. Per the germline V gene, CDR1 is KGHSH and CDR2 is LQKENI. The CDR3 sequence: CASSPGQDNEQFF. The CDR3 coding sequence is TGTGCCAGCTCACCGGGACAGGACAATGAGCAGTTCTTC.

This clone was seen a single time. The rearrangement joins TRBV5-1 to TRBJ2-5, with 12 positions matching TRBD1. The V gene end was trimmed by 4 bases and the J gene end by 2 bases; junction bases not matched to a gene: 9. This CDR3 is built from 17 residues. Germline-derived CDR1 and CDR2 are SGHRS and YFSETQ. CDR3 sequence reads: CASSARDRGRRQETQYF. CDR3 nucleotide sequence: TGCGCCAGCAGCGCCCGGGACAGGGGGCGACGTCAAGAGACCCAGTACTTC.

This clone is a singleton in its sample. CDR3 residues: CASSSQGATNYGYTF. The CDR3 DNA reads as TGCGCCAGCAGCTCACAGGGGGCAACTAACTATGGCTACACCTTC. V is TRBV5-1 and J is TRBJ1-2; the match to TRBD1 covers 9 bases. With V trimmed by 3 bases and J by 0 bases, 3 bases remained unmatched. Looked up from germline, CDR1 is SGHRS and CDR2 is YFSETQ. The CDR3 contains 15 residues.

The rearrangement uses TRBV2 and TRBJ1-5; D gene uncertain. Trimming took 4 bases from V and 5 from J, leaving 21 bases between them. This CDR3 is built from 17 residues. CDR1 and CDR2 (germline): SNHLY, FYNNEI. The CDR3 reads CASSGSIGGGLHQPQHF. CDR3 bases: TGTGCCAGCAGTGGGAGTATAGGCGGAGGCCTACATCAGCCCCAGCATTTT.